This T cell receptor beta chain came from a study of T cells expressing NK-cell markers. UMI-tagged 5'RACE template switching yielded the TCR beta cDNA. TCRdb processed the 5' RACE reads again and assigns one entry to each CDR3 protein, with no DNA. The sample holds roughly 350,000 distinct CDR3 sequences. In germline, CDR1 is DFQATT, CDR2 SNEGSKA (reference sequence). This CDR3 region has 15 residues. The clonotype originates from a man aged 18-69 years in good health. The chain employs TRBV20-1 and TRBJ1-5; TCRdb's D call, TRBD1, is unchecked because there is no DNA. What was sequenced was blood T cells: a sorted CD56 or NKG2C T cell subset, CD4+ or CD8+ T cells, or bulk PBMC T cells (not recorded which). CDR3 residues: CSARNGQGGNQPQHF.